The entry below describes one T cell receptor beta chain. No antigen is known for it. No base quality information exists; no much larger clone differs at one position. These data come from a study of OX40 agonist ivuxolimab in advanced cancers. The study in broad terms: The costimulatory receptor OX40 (CD134) was targeted by ivuxolimab, a fully human IgG2 agonistic monoclonal antibody. Peripheral TCRbeta sequencing was intended to test whether TCR sequence diversity was altered and clonal T-cell expansion was caused by ivuxolimab. Intravenous ivuxolimab was administered to patients every 2 weeks at six dose levels: 0.01, 0.1, 0.3, 1.5, 3 and 10 mg/kg. Patients were allowed to have had prior anti-PD-1, anti-PD-L1 or anti-CTLA-4 therapy, and approximately 43% of the dose-escalation patients had previously received checkpoint inhibitors. Partial responses occurred in three dose-escalation patients, of whom one had hepatocellular carcinoma and two had cutaneous melanoma. Of the approximately 54 patients in dose escalation, about 20 had hepatocellular carcinoma, some 15 had melanoma, 9 had renal cell carcinoma and 9 had head and neck cancer. The paper covers the monotherapy dose-escalation part of the phase I ivuxolimab trial, which included N of about 50 patients. In the dose-escalation cohort, 82.7% of patients were male, and the mean age was approximately 60 years, with a range of roughly 20 to 80.

Overall results and qualifications from the work: The antigen specificity of the clonally expanded peripheral T cells was not determined. In the 0.1-3.0 mg/kg groups, partial responders had among the lowest normalized peripheral clonal expansion, particularly in CD8+ T cells. Low levels of normalized T-cell clonal expansion were also seen in some patients who did not respond. After ivuxolimab, expanded clones were on average more numerous among CD8+ T cells than among CD4+ T cells. Clonal expansion of both CD4+ and CD8+ blood T cells was observed from baseline to week 6 at doses 0.1 to 3.0 mg/kg.

For sequencing of the TCRbeta CDR3 region, genomic DNA was extracted from the sorted cells. TCRbeta CDR3 regions were sequenced using the immunoSEQ Assay. TCRdb carries this immuneACCESS record with in-frame sequences only. Its versions omit some clonotypes, under half of them owing to an unresolved V gene in the studies checked, with the rest unexplained. This sample comprises 75,000 to 100,000 clones, under 90% of them detected only once. Approximately 6.3% of the sample is in the top ten clones. From a lookup of the germline V gene (reference sequence), CDR1 and CDR2 are LNHDA and SQIVND. Compared with germline, V lacks 2 bases and J lacks 2 bases; bases without a gene match: 4. Including the terminal cysteine and phenylalanine, the CDR3 comprises 16 residues. Of the read, only the CDR3 DNA is kept; its 48 bases are in frame from base 1. Patients with a history of autoimmune disease or receiving systemic immunosuppression were excluded from the trial. Peripheral blood for TCR sequencing was collected from all dose cohorts at baseline, on cycle 4 day 1, and on cycle 7 day 1. Samples came from an open-label, multicenter, first-in-human phase I dose-escalation trial of ivuxolimab. Adults with locally advanced or metastatic head and neck squamous cell, hepatocellular, melanoma or renal cell carcinoma were enrolled in the trial. Before TCR sequencing, CD4+ T cells and CD8+ T cells were sorted from peripheral blood as separate populations.

The clonotype comes from an adult with an advanced solid tumor such as melanoma, head and neck, liver or kidney cancer. Recombination connected TRBV19 to TRBJ1-5; 9 bases in the middle match TRBD1. The source material was CD4+ or CD8+ T cells sorted from blood, sampled in a trial of the OX40 agonist ivuxolimab. Here the CDR3 is given as CASSITGGRGNQPQHF. The DNA sequence is as follows: TGTGCCAGTAGTATAACAGGGGGCCGGGGCAATCAGCCCCAGCATTTT. Extended through the reference TRBV19 and TRBJ1-5 proteins, this CDR3 yields the full variable domain: DGGITQSPKYLFRKEGQNVTLSCEQNLNHDAMYWYRQDPGQGLRLIYYSQIVNDFQKGDIAEGYSVSREKKESFPLTVTSAQKNPTAFYLCASSITGGRGNQPQHFGDGTRLSIL.